This is a list of T cell receptor beta chains from one sample in a study of cytomegalovirus exposure and HLA in healthy donors. Here immunoSEQ multiplex PCR was the method, and the copy in TCRdb shows in-frame clones only, minus some. This sample has 150,000 or so clones, with over 70% found just once. Sequencing used PBMCs. The origin of the receptors is a woman aged 40-49 years in good health and CMV-seropositive. CDR3s include the opening cysteine and the closing phenylalanine or tryptophan. The D gene is left open where the match is weak. Expanded clones get a size class; other rows say once, few or many, or leave the size out.

>TRBJ2-6|TRBV28|-|-
TGTGCCAGCAGTTACAGGTCTGGGGCCAACGTCCTGACTTTC
CASSYRSGANVLTF
>TRBJ2-7|TRBV5-1|TRBD2|-
TGCGCCAGCAGCCCCGAGCGGGGGAGGTACGAGCAGTACTTC
CASSPERGRYEQYF
>TRBJ1-2|TRBV7-8|-|-
TGTGCCAGCAGCTTAGCTCCGGGGGGGGCCCCTAACTATGGCTACACCTTC
CASSLAPGGAPNYGYTF
>TRBJ2-2|TRBV7-2|-|-
TGTGCCAGCAGCTTACGGAGCGCGAACACCGGGGAGCTGTTTTTT
CASSLRSANTGELFF
>TRBJ2-3|TRBV2|TRBD2|-
TGTGCCAGCAGTCCTCTAGCGGGGGGAAGGTGGTGGACAGATACGCAGTATTTT
CASSPLAGGRWWTDTQYF
>TRBJ1-2|TRBV5-6|TRBD1|-
TGTGCCAGCAGCCTAGGGGGCGGGACGGCCTATGGCTACACCTTC
CASSLGGGTAYGYTF
>TRBJ2-7|TRBV27|-|few
TGTGCCAGCATGAGGGGGGGCGCGGGATCCTACGAGCAGTACTTC
CASMRGGAGSYEQYF
>TRBJ2-6|TRBV30|TRBD1|-
TGTGCCTGGAGTGGACAGGGAGCCTCTGGGGCCAACGGCCTGACTTTC
CAWSGQGASGANGLTF
>TRBJ1-1|TRBV6-4|TRBD1|-
TGTGCCAGCAGACCCAAGCAGGGGGCAAGAACTGAAGCTTTCTTT
CASRPKQGARTEAFF
>TRBJ1-5|TRBV6-6|TRBD1|-
TGTGCCAGCAGTTACGAGGGACAGGGGTACTGGCCCCAGCATTTT
CASSYEGQGYWPQHF
>TRBJ1-2|TRBV4-1|-|-
TGCGCCAGCAGCCAAGAGAGGATGAAGACCTATGGCTACACCTTC
CASSQERMKTYGYTF
>TRBJ2-3|TRBV7-2|-|few
TGTGCCAGCAGCTGGGGACCCGGGGGAGATACGCAGTATTTT
CASSWGPGGDTQYF
>TRBJ1-4|TRBV2|TRBD1|-
TGTGCCAGCACCCGGGACAGGGGGCTTAGGTCCCCGGAAAAACTGTTTTTT
CASTRDRGLRSPEKLFF
>TRBJ1-6|TRBV4-1|-|-
TGCGCCAGCAGCCAACTACTTTATACTAATTCACCCCTCCACTTT
CASSQLLYTNSPLHF
>TRBJ1-1|TRBV19|-|-
TGTGCCAGTAGATCAGGGCCTCACACTGAAGCTTTCTTT
CASRSGPHTEAFF
>TRBJ1-5|TRBV6-5|TRBD1|-
TGTGCCAGCAGCCGGGACAGCTATCAGCCCCAGCATTTT
CASSRDSYQPQHF
>TRBJ2-7|TRBV6-6|TRBD2|-
TGTGCCAGCAGCCAGCGGGGGGACTCCTACGAGCAGTACTTC
CASSQRGDSYEQYF
>TRBJ1-6|TRBV7-9|-|-
TGTGCCAGCAGAGAAACAGGGATTTCACCCCTCCACTTT
CASRETGISPLHF
>TRBJ2-2|TRBV18|TRBD1|-
TGTGCCAGCTCAAGACAGGGACACGGGGAGCTGTTTTTT
CASSRQGHGELFF
>TRBJ1-1|TRBV5-6|-|-
TGTGCCAGCACTTCGGGACTACAGGGTGGGACTGAAGCTTTCTTT
CASTSGLQGGTEAFF
>TRBJ2-5|TRBV7-9|-|-
TGTTCCAGCAGCGGGACACATTTCGGGGAGCAGTACTTC
CSSSGTHFGEQYF
>TRBJ2-3|TRBV19|TRBD2|-
TGTGCCAGTAGCTCTAGCGGGGGCACAGATACGCAGTATTTT
CASSSSGGTDTQYF
>TRBJ2-2|TRBV10-3|-|-
TGTGCCATCAGTGAGCCGGGACTCCCCCCCGGGGAGCTGTTTTTT
CAISEPGLPPGELFF
>TRBJ1-6|TRBV28|-|-
TGTGCCAGCAGTTCCGGGGGAGACAATTCACCCCTCCACTTT
CASSSGGDNSPLHF
>TRBJ1-6|TRBV7-9|-|-
TGTGCCAGCAGCTTAGCTCCGGATAATTCACCCCTCCACTTT
CASSLAPDNSPLHF
>TRBJ1-1|TRBV6-5|-|few
TGTGCCAGCAGAACCCGCCGGGGTGAAGCTTTCTTT
CASRTRRGEAFF
>TRBJ1-6|TRBV7-8|-|-
TGTGCCAGCAGCCCCCTACTTGGTGCCCTATCACCCCTCCACTTT
CASSPLLGALSPLHF
>TRBJ2-5|TRBV4-1|TRBD1|-
TGCGCCAGCAGCCAAGAAGGGGGACAGAAGAAGACCCAGTACTTC
CASSQEGGQKKTQYF
>TRBJ2-4|TRBV29-1|TRBD1|-
TGCAGCGTTACCCCGGGGACAGCCAACAGTCAGTACTTC
CSVTPGTANSQYF
>TRBJ1-4|TRBV2|-|-
TGTGCCAGCAGTGTCAGTATCGAAAAACTGTTTTTT
CASSVSIEKLFF
>TRBJ2-4|TRBV19|TRBD1|-
TGTGCCAGTGGAAACAGGGGGTCGAACATTCAGTACTTC
CASGNRGSNIQYF
>TRBJ2-1|TRBV6-6|-|-
TGTGCCAGCAGACCGACGGGGGAGAACAATGAGCAGTTCTTC
CASRPTGENNEQFF
>TRBJ1-2|TRBV5-1|-|-
TGCGCCAGCAGCTACCGGGCAGGGAATGGCTACACCTTC
CASSYRAGNGYTF
>TRBJ2-7|TRBV6-1|-|-
TGTGCCAGCAGTCGGGAGTACTACGAGCAGTACTTC
CASSREYYEQYF
>TRBJ2-1|TRBV7-9|-|once
TGTGCCAGCGGTTGGGCTAGCGAGCCACGCTTGGGTGAGCAGTTCTTC
CASGWASEPRLGEQFF
>TRBJ1-1|TRBV11-3|-|-
TGTGCCAGCAGCGGACAGCCTAACACTGAAGCTTTCTTT
CASSGQPNTEAFF
>TRBJ2-5|TRBV5-4|-|-
TGTGCCAGCAGCTTTTTGCGGGGAAGAGAGACCCAGTACTTC
CASSFLRGRETQYF
>TRBJ2-7|TRBV6-5|TRBD2|-
TGTGCCAGCAGTTACCCGGGGGGGGGCAATTCGGGGGAGCAGTACTTC
CASSYPGGGNSGEQYF
>TRBJ2-1|TRBV5-8|TRBD1|-
TGTGCCAGCAGGAGACAGGGCTATGAGCAGTTCTTC
CASRRQGYEQFF
>TRBJ1-1|TRBV15|TRBD1|-
TGTGCCACCAGCCGCGAGGGACAGGGGACTGAAGCTTTCTTT
CATSREGQGTEAFF
>TRBJ2-7|TRBV7-6|TRBD1|-
TGTGCCAGCAGCTTAGACCCCGGGACAGGGGCCCACGAGCAGTACTTC
CASSLDPGTGAHEQYF
>TRBJ2-3|TRBV7-3|TRBD1|once
TGTGCCAGCAGCTGGACAGGGAGCACAGATACGCAGTATTTT
CASSWTGSTDTQYF